One sample yielded the 9 T cell receptor beta chains listed below, sequenced in a study of T cell clonality in common variable immunodeficiency. The protocol was immunoSEQ multiplex PCR, while the TCRdb copy is restricted to in-frame clones and leaves out a portion. This sample has approximately 44,000 clones, each found more than once. Sequencing input: peripheral blood mononuclear cells. These receptor sequences come from a person aged 18 to 75 in good health.

Worth noting for this clone: The read falls 3 residues short of the CDR3 end, and the missing part is taken from the germline J gene. The V gene is TRBV10-1, the J gene TRBJ2-1, with 7 nucleotides matching TRBD2. V gave up 6 bases and J gave up 5 bases; unmatched junction bases: 7. The germline V gene has CDR1 WNHNN and CDR2 SYGVQD (reference sequence). This CDR3 has 14 residues. The sequenced part of the CDR3 DNA is TGCGCCAGCAGCCTAGCGGAATCCGACAATGAG. It codes for CASSLAESDNE. Given in full, the CDR3 is CASSLAESDNEQFF.

Concerning this clone: The read falls 3 residues short of the CDR3 end, and the missing part is taken from the germline J gene. The chain carries TRBV11-2 and TRBJ2-5, with D tentatively TRBD2 (5 bases). This CDR3 has 13 amino acids. With 5 bases removed from V and 5 bases from J, the gap between germline ends came to 12 bases. Germline loops: CDR1 SGHAT, CDR2 FQNNGV. Partial CDR3 DNA: TGTGCCAGCAGCATTCAGCCGGGGGAGACC. Translated, it gives CASSIQPGET. The full CDR3 sequence reads CASSIQPGETQYF.

At least ten counts were recorded for this clone. Sequencing ends 3 residues short of the CDR3 end; the germline J gene provides the rest. The chain carries TRBV20-1 and TRBJ1-5; TRBD1 is a possible D gene (5 bases). The V gene's germline CDR1 is DFQATT and CDR2 SNEGSKA (reference sequence). V lost 3 bases and J 6 bases, leaving 15 bases between the germline ends. The CDR3 length is 14 residues. The sequenced CDR3 bases are TGCAGTGCTAGGGATGGCAGGAGGGGTCAGCCC. Translated: CSARDGRRGQP. The entire CDR3 reads CSARDGRRGQPQHF.

This clone was seen a handful of times. The sequence runs out 3 residues before the end of the CDR3; the remainder is reconstructed from the germline J gene. The genes are TRBV19 and TRBJ2-7; D remains unclear. The ends were cut back, 9 bases at V and 0 bases at J, with 15 bases in the middle. The germline V gene encodes CDR1 LNHDA and CDR2 SQIVND (reference sequence). CDR3 length equals 14 residues. CDR3 sequence reads: CASRRQPSSYEQYF. The covered CDR3 bases are TGTGCCAGCCGTCGACAACCGAGCTCCTACGAG.

This clone was detected ten times or more. From the germline J gene comes the end of the CDR3, since the read stops 3 residues before it. The chain has TRBV19 and TRBJ2-1; D is unclear. Germline V gene data show CDR1 as LNHDA and CDR2 as SQIVND (reference sequence). V gave up 3 bases and J gave up 3 bases, with 12 bases separating them. This CDR3 has 15 amino acids. CDR3 DNA (partial): TGTGCCAGTAGTATTCAGTCAGGTGACTACAATGAG. Translated: CASSIQSGDYNE. The whole CDR3 reads CASSIQSGDYNEQFF.

This clone appeared many times. The read ends 3 residues shy of where the CDR3 ends; the end is completed using the germline J gene. The chain joins TRBV4-2 to TRBJ2-4; 12 nucleotides match TRBD2. CDR1 and CDR2 from the germline V gene are LGHNA and YNFKEQ. Trimming removed 4 bases from V and 0 bases from J; junction bases left unmatched: 7. This CDR3 contains 18 residues. The DNA read from the CDR3 is TGTGCCAGCAGCCTAGGACTAGCGGGACTGTCAGCCAAAAACATT. This sequence encodes CASSLGLAGLSAKNI. The CDR3 reads in full as CASSLGLAGLSAKNIQYF.

In its sample, this clone was seen many times. The observed sequence ends 3 residues before the CDR3 terminus, with the missing tail filled in from the germline J gene. V and J are TRBV14 and TRBJ1-1, with 7 nucleotides matching TRBD1. Germline CDR1 reads SGHDN; CDR2 reads FVKESK. Trimming at V came to 2 bases and at J to 5 bases, leaving 20 bases not matched to a gene. The CDR3 consists of 19 residues. The sequenced CDR3 bases are TGTGCCAGCAGCCAACGGAAGTCATCCCCCGACAGGGTAGAAACTGAA. Amino acid sequence: CASSQRKSSPDRVETE. The whole CDR3 reads CASSQRKSSPDRVETEAFF.

This clone was recorded many times. The CDR3 end lies 3 residues beyond the end of the read and is filled in from the germline J gene. The rearrangement links TRBV20-1 to TRBJ2-1, with 14 bases lining up with TRBD2. V was pared by 3 bases and J by 7 bases, with 8 bases of the junction left unmatched. Per germline, CDR1 DFQATT and CDR2 SNEGSKA (reference sequence). The length of the CDR3 is 16 residues. The covered CDR3 bases are TGCAGTGCTAGTTCCCCGACTAGCGGGAGGGCAAATGAG. Amino acids: CSASSPTSGRANE. The full CDR3 sequence reads CSASSPTSGRANEQFF.

This clone was observed at least ten times. Read sequence stops 3 residues before the CDR3 end, and the germline J gene provides the missing end. J is TRBJ1-1 and V is TRBV5-5; TRBD1 might be the D (5 bases). This CDR3 has 14 residues. V lost 5 bases, J lost 4 bases, and 15 bases lay in between. CDR1 and CDR2 (germline): SGHKS, YYEKEE (reference sequence). The CDR3 here is CASSQSQGPTEAFF. The CDR3 bases that were read are TGTGCCAGCAGTCAGTCGCAGGGCCCCACTGAA.